A selection of T cell receptor beta chains follows, all from one sample in a study of T cell changes during pregnancy in multiple sclerosis. Assay used: immunoSEQ multiplex PCR; TCRdb lists only in-frame clones, some missing. This table holds approximately 21,000 clones, over 80% found once. Sequenced here: CD8+ T cells from peripheral blood mononuclear cells, sampled in the first trimester of pregnancy. These receptors were collected from a female donor in good health, enrolled as a control in a pregnancy study. Both conserved end residues are part of each CDR3. A D gene is named only where the DNA matches it firmly. Part of the rows lack a size; the others show once, few, many or a class for expanded clones.

clone size	D gene	V gene	J gene	CDR3 protein	CDR3 DNA
-	-	TRBV4-2	TRBJ2-5	CASSQGNGESETQYF	TGTGCCAGCAGCCAAGGAAATGGGGAGTCAGAGACCCAGTACTTC
-	-	TRBV7-2	TRBJ1-1	CASSFKRAGRGETEAFF	TGTGCCAGCAGCTTCAAACGGGCAGGGCGGGGAGAGACTGAAGCTTTCTTT
-	-	TRBV6-5	TRBJ2-7	CASSARESGEQYF	TGTGCCAGCAGTGCACGAGAATCGGGGGAGCAGTACTTC
-	TRBD2	TRBV11-3	TRBJ2-6	CASSLSRGAGANVLTF	TGTGCCAGCAGCCTTAGCCGGGGGGCTGGGGCCAACGTCCTGACTTTC
-	-	TRBV28	TRBJ1-1	CASSSRDRTQGAEAFF	TGTGCCAGCAGTTCAAGAGATAGGACCCAAGGGGCTGAAGCTTTCTTT
-	TRBD1	TRBV9	TRBJ2-1	CASSTGTVFEQFF	TGTGCCAGCAGCACCGGGACAGTCTTCGAGCAGTTCTTC
-	TRBD2	TRBV6-4	TRBJ2-3	CASSDSGSPDTQYF	TGTGCCAGCAGTGACAGCGGGAGCCCAGATACGCAGTATTTT
-	TRBD1	TRBV6-1	TRBJ1-1	CASSVGQENTEAFF	TGTGCCAGCAGTGTAGGACAGGAGAACACTGAAGCTTTCTTT
-	TRBD2	TRBV19	TRBJ2-2	CASSIGLAGDGELFF	TGTGCCAGTAGTATCGGGCTAGCGGGAGACGGGGAGCTGTTTTTT
-	-	TRBV9	TRBJ1-1	CASSPRQRNTEAFF	TGTGCCAGCAGCCCGCGACAGAGGAACACTGAAGCTTTCTTT
-	TRBD1	TRBV7-2	TRBJ1-5	CASSLKTGGYSNQPQHF	TGTGCCAGCAGCTTAAAAACAGGGGGATATAGCAATCAGCCCCAGCATTTT
-	TRBD2	TRBV4-2	TRBJ2-5	CASSLWVGSGLQETQYF	TGTGCCAGCAGCCTTTGGGTAGGTAGCGGGCTTCAAGAGACCCAGTACTTC
-	TRBD1	TRBV4-1	TRBJ2-7	CASSQGTGNYEQYF	TGCGCCAGCAGCCAAGGGACAGGGAACTACGAGCAGTACTTC
few	TRBD1	TRBV6-1	TRBJ2-3	CASRWGQGYTDTQYF	TGTGCCAGCAGATGGGGACAGGGGTATACAGATACGCAGTATTTT
-	TRBD2	TRBV5-6	TRBJ2-1	CASSFPGGPGNEQFF	TGTGCCAGCAGCTTCCCGGGGGGGCCGGGCAATGAGCAGTTCTTC
-	TRBD2	TRBV27	TRBJ2-5	CASSFGTSGQETQYF	TGTGCCAGCAGTTTCGGGACTAGTGGCCAAGAGACCCAGTACTTC
-	TRBD2	TRBV7-9	TRBJ2-7	CASSSDYAGGLTYEQYF	TGTGCCAGCAGCTCCGATTACGCGGGGGGATTAACCTACGAGCAGTACTTC
-	-	TRBV12-5	TRBJ2-3	CASGLIAGGRTDTQYF	TGTGCTAGTGGTTTGATCGCAGGGGGGCGCACAGATACGCAGTATTTT
few	TRBD1	TRBV9	TRBJ1-1	CASSVAGTGQAFF	TGTGCCAGCAGCGTAGCGGGGACAGGGCAGGCTTTCTTT
-	TRBD2	TRBV19	TRBJ2-1	CASSIGPAGANEQFF	TGTGCCAGTAGTATAGGTCCAGCGGGGGCCAATGAGCAGTTCTTC
-	-	TRBV5-6	TRBJ2-5	CASSFSSQETQYF	TGTGCCAGCAGCTTTAGTTCCCAAGAGACCCAGTACTTC
-	TRBD1	TRBV6-5	TRBJ2-7	CASSSLTGLSYEQYF	TGTGCCAGCAGTTCTCTGACAGGGTTATCCTACGAGCAGTACTTC
once	-	TRBV28	TRBJ1-1	CASSLISFESPRNTEAFF	TGTGCCAGCAGTTTAATCTCGTTTGAAAGTCCTAGGAACACTGAAGCTTTCTTT
-	TRBD1	TRBV28	TRBJ2-2	CASSRQGAGELFF	TGTGCCAGCAGCCGACAGGGGGCCGGGGAGCTGTTTTTT
-	-	TRBV9	TRBJ2-1	CASSARTDYRVDEQFF	TGTGCCAGCAGCGCCCGGACGGACTATAGGGTCGATGAGCAGTTCTTC
few	TRBD2	TRBV19	TRBJ2-4	CASSSKREGAKNIQYF	TGTGCCAGTAGTTCAAAGCGGGAGGGAGCCAAAAACATTCAGTACTTC
-	-	TRBV6-4	TRBJ2-3	CASSDSAGGSTDTQYF	TGTGCCAGCAGTGACTCAGCTGGGGGCAGCACAGATACGCAGTATTTT
-	-	TRBV25-1	TRBJ1-1	CASSEWQGTEAFF	TGTGCCAGCAGTGAATGGCAGGGGACTGAAGCTTTCTTT
-	-	TRBV6-1	TRBJ2-7	CASSEEQGSVYEQYF	TGTGCCAGCAGTGAAGAACAGGGATCCGTCTACGAGCAGTACTTC
-	TRBD1	TRBV11-2	TRBJ2-5	CASSLGTVLFLETQYF	TGTGCCAGCAGCCTTGGGACAGTTCTATTTTTGGAGACCCAGTACTTC
-	-	TRBV21-1	TRBJ2-7	CASSRFRDTQDYEQYF	TGTGCCAGCAGCAGGTTCCGGGACACGCAGGACTACGAGCAGTACTTC
-	TRBD2	TRBV6-4	TRBJ2-1	CASSQETSGSHEQFF	TGTGCCAGCAGCCAAGAGACTAGCGGGAGTCATGAGCAGTTCTTC
once	TRBD2	TRBV4-3	TRBJ2-1	CASSQAHSWRGDNEQFF	TGCGCCAGCAGCCAAGCCCACTCGTGGCGGGGGGACAATGAGCAGTTCTTC
medium-sized	TRBD1	TRBV7-9	TRBJ1-6	CASRQGQGASPLHF	TGTGCCAGCAGACAAGGACAGGGAGCTTCACCCCTCCACTTT
few	TRBD1	TRBV9	TRBJ2-7	CASSVDRDRGSYEQYF	TGTGCCAGCAGCGTAGATCGGGACAGGGGCTCCTACGAGCAGTACTTC
-	TRBD1	TRBV18	TRBJ2-7	CASSLTGTGARNEQYF	TGTGCCAGCTCACTGACCGGGACAGGGGCAAGGAACGAGCAGTACTTC
-	TRBD1	TRBV10-2	TRBJ2-4	CASSDGQGKAKNIQYF	TGCGCCAGCAGTGATGGACAGGGCAAAGCCAAAAACATTCAGTACTTC
-	-	TRBV27	TRBJ1-5	CASSPKVHSNQPQHF	TGTGCCAGCAGTCCCAAAGTACATAGCAATCAGCCCCAGCATTTT
-	TRBD1	TRBV27	TRBJ2-7	CASSLSLTGGEQYF	TGTGCCAGCAGTTTATCGCTAACAGGGGGAGAGCAGTACTTC
-	-	TRBV1	TRBJ2-5	CTSSQLGASGEAVGETQYF	TGCACCAGCAGCCAACTAGGGGCTAGCGGGGAAGCGGTAGGCGAGACCCAGTACTTC
-	TRBD1	TRBV9	TRBJ1-2	CASSSGQGDWDGYTF	TGTGCCAGCAGCTCCGGACAGGGGGATTGGGATGGCTACACCTTC
-	-	TRBV7-9	TRBJ1-2	CASSSTGTPQGGYTF	TGTGCCAGCAGCTCAACGGGGACGCCTCAGGGGGGCTACACCTTC
-	-	TRBV6-4	TRBJ1-1	CASSEYGEGTEAFF	TGTGCCAGCAGTGAATATGGGGAGGGCACTGAAGCTTTCTTT
-	TRBD2	TRBV7-9	TRBJ2-7	CASSLGSGNSYEQYF	TGTGCCAGCAGCTTAGGTAGCGGGAATTCCTACGAGCAGTACTTC
-	-	TRBV7-9	TRBJ2-1	CASSSGLFSYNEQFF	TGTGCCAGCAGCTCGGGACTTTTCTCCTACAATGAGCAGTTCTTC
once	-	TRBV6-1	TRBJ2-7	CASSADRRYEQYF	TGTGCCAGCAGTGCGGACAGAAGATACGAGCAGTACTTC
few	TRBD1	TRBV28	TRBJ2-2	CASSGDRGFTGELFF	TGTGCCAGCAGTGGGGACAGGGGATTCACCGGGGAGCTGTTTTTT
-	-	TRBV11-1	TRBJ1-6	CASSKDSGNNSPLHF	TGTGCCAGCAGCAAGGACAGCGGAAATAATTCACCCCTCCACTTT
-	-	TRBV5-1	TRBJ1-3	CASSAYSSRHVSSGNTIYF	TGCGCCAGCAGCGCATACAGTTCTCGCCACGTAAGCTCTGGAAACACCATATATTTT
-	TRBD1	TRBV5-6	TRBJ2-5	CASSLGDSQETQYF	TGTGCCAGCAGCTTGGGGGACAGTCAAGAGACCCAGTACTTC
-	-	TRBV18	TRBJ2-2	CASSPPDVAFDTGELFF	TGTGCCAGCTCACCCCCAGACGTAGCTTTCGACACCGGGGAGCTGTTTTTT
-	-	TRBV6-6	TRBJ1-2	CATAPEAYGYTF	TGTGCCACCGCCCCCGAAGCCTATGGCTACACCTTC
-	-	TRBV7-9	TRBJ2-5	CASSPTSGDPLRGTQYF	TGTGCCAGCAGCCCCACCTCGGGGGACCCTTTACGGGGGACCCAGTACTTC
-	-	TRBV29-1	TRBJ2-1	CSVDLGHPRYNEQFF	TGCAGCGTTGACCTCGGACACCCTAGATACAATGAGCAGTTCTTC
-	-	TRBV4-2	TRBJ1-1	CASSPRTGSAGGPDEAFF	TGTGCCAGCAGCCCACGGACTGGGTCTGCTGGGGGCCCGGACGAAGCTTTCTTT
-	TRBD2	TRBV18	TRBJ2-3	CASSPSGRNTDTQYF	TGTGCCAGCTCCCCTAGCGGGAGGAACACGGATACGCAGTATTTT
-	TRBD1	TRBV6-5	TRBJ1-2	CASRRRDSYGYTF	TGTGCCAGCAGGAGGCGGGACAGTTATGGCTACACCTTC